One and the same sample provided the 27 T cell receptor beta chains below, sequenced in a study of cytomegalovirus exposure and HLA in healthy donors. Some clones are missing from TCRdb's copy, which holds only in-frame ones; the method was immunoSEQ multiplex PCR. The table shows 100,000 to 150,000 clones, with approximately 87% occurring only once. What was sequenced was PBMCs. These receptors were collected from a woman aged 25 to 39 in good health and CMV-seronegative.

J is TRBJ1-2 and V is TRBV30; 7 bases line up with TRBD1. V lost 5 bases and J lost 2; bases outside the gene matches: 5. Germline assignment: CDR1 GTSNPN and CDR2 SVGIG (reference sequence). The CDR3 extends over 13 amino acids. CDR3 loop: CAWQNRGNYGYTF. CDR3 DNA: TGTGCCTGGCAGAACAGGGGAAACTATGGCTACACCTTC.

J is TRBJ2-5 and V is TRBV19; no reliable D call. Deletions cut 3 bases from V and 5 bases from J, with 10 bases between. This CDR3 comprises 13 residues. Germline assignment: CDR1 LNHDA and CDR2 SQIVND (reference sequence). The CDR3 spells CASSITHWETQYF. As DNA, the CDR3 is TGTGCCAGTAGTATTACTCATTGGGAGACCCAGTACTTC.

The chain links TRBV19 to TRBJ2-2, with 7 bases fitting TRBD1. The CDR3 has 16 residues. Trimming took 6 bases from V and 1 from J; bases not matched to a gene: 8. Per the germline V gene, CDR1 is LNHDA and CDR2 is SQIVND (reference sequence). CDR3 sequence (DNA): TGTGCCAGTAGAGCGATACGGACAGGGAACACCGGGGAGCTGTTTTTT. Translating it yields CASRAIRTGNTGELFF. The full variable domain, its missing parts supplied by reference TRBV19 and TRBJ2-2, is DGGITQSPKYLFRKEGQNVTLSCEQNLNHDAMYWYRQDPGQGLRLIYYSQIVNDFQKGDIAEGYSVSREKKESFPLTVTSAQKNPTAFYLCASRAIRTGNTGELFFGEGSRLTVL.

The V and J genes are TRBV30 and TRBJ1-1; D unresolved. The length of the CDR3 is 15 residues. V lost 0 bases to trimming and J lost 1 base, with 12 bases between them. Per the germline V gene, CDR1 is GTSNPN and CDR2 is SVGIG (reference sequence). This CDR3 reads CAWSVPGYKNTEAFF. The CDR3 DNA reads TGTGCCTGGAGTGTACCGGGATACAAGAACACTGAAGCTTTCTTT.

V gene TRBV11-2 combines with J gene TRBJ1-6; possible D gene TRBD1, 6 bases. V was clipped by 5 bases and J by 7 bases, with 18 bases between them. The V gene's germline CDR1 is SGHAT and CDR2 FQNNGV. The CDR3 has 16 residues. The CDR3 DNA is TGTGCCAGCAGCCTACAGGGCAGGTTCTCAAATTCACCCCTCCACTTT. Protein product: CASSLQGRFSNSPLHF.

The chain joins TRBV4-1 to TRBJ1-6, with D uncertain. The V gene's germline CDR1 is MGHRA and CDR2 YSYEKL. The V gene lost 0 bases and the J gene lost 8 bases, with 14 bases spanning the gap. The length of the CDR3 is 16 residues. CDR3 in DNA: TGCGCCAGCAGCCAAGATCGAGGGTCCGGTTATTCACCCCTCCACTTT. This codes for CASSQDRGSGYSPLHF.

The chain recombines TRBV29-1 with TRBJ2-7; 11 nucleotides match TRBD2. This CDR3 is built from 15 residues. V shed 3 bases and J 3 bases; nucleotides not matched to a gene: 7. Per the germline V gene, CDR1 is SQVTM and CDR2 is ANQGSEA. The CDR3 loop is CSVEGLAERNYEQYF. The CDR3 coding sequence is TGCAGCGTTGAGGGACTAGCGGAGAGAAACTACGAGCAGTACTTC.

The chain employs TRBV16 and TRBJ1-2; a possible D gene is TRBD1 (6 bases). The length of the CDR3 is 13 residues. Deletions cut 3 bases from V and 5 bases from J, with 10 bases between. CDR1 is KGHSY, CDR2 FQNENV, per germline. The CDR3: CASSHGQQYGYTF. DNA of the CDR3: TGTGCCAGCAGCCATGGACAGCAATATGGCTACACCTTC.

The chain combines TRBV29-1 with TRBJ2-2; 9 nucleotides line up with TRBD1. The CDR3 is 15 amino acids. V shed 3 bases, J shed 5 bases, and the junction held 7 bases outside the gene matches. Germline assignment: CDR1 SQVTM and CDR2 ANQGSEA. CDR3 in amino acids: CSVDLMTGGTGELFF. Here the CDR3 DNA reads TGCAGCGTTGATCTAATGACAGGGGGGACCGGGGAGCTGTTTTTT.

The chain is built from TRBV6-6 and TRBJ2-7; tentative D call: TRBD2 (6 bases). Germline V CDR1 and CDR2: MNHNY, SVGAGI (reference sequence). V lost 2 bases, J lost 2 bases, and 7 bases lay in between. The CDR3 has 13 amino acids. CDR3 in amino acids: CASSYGGTYEQYF. DNA of the CDR3: TGTGCCAGCAGTTACGGCGGGACCTACGAGCAGTACTTC.

The chain carries TRBV7-2 and TRBJ2-7; maybe TRBD2 (5 bases). V lost 4 bases and J lost 0, with 10 bases in between. The CDR3 runs to 14 residues. Germline loops: CDR1 SGHTA, CDR2 FQGNSA. CDR3 DNA: TGTGCCAGCAGCTCAGGACTCGGCTCCTACGAGCAGTACTTC. It specifies CASSSGLGSYEQYF.

The chain links TRBV11-2 to TRBJ2-7, with D possibly matching TRBD2 (5 bases). The CDR3 is made up of 14 amino acids. Germline V lookup: CDR1 SGHAT, CDR2 FQNNGV. V dropped 5 bases and J dropped 2 bases, with 13 bases sitting between them. CDR3 region: CASSPGVPPYEQYF. The CDR3 DNA is TGTGCCAGCAGCCCCGGGGTGCCTCCCTACGAGCAGTACTTC. Combining the CDR3 with reference TRBV11-2 and TRBJ2-7 gives the whole variable domain EAGVAQSPRYKIIEKRQSVAFWCNPISGHATLYWYQQILGQGPKLLIQFQNNGVVDDSQLPKDRFSAERLKGVDSTLKIQPAKLEDSAVYLCASSPGVPPYEQYFGPGTRLTVT.

The gene calls are TRBV5-6 and TRBJ1-1; possibly TRBD1 for D (5 bases). V was trimmed by 1 base and J by 0 bases, leaving 7 bases between them. The CDR3 sequence is 14 residues long. Germline V gene lookup returns CDR1 SGHDT and CDR2 YYEEEE. The CDR3 DNA reads TGTGCCAGCAGCTTGAACAGGCTGAACACTGAAGCTTTCTTT. Residues: CASSLNRLNTEAFF.

The chain is built from TRBV7-9 and TRBJ2-7, with 7 bases lining up with TRBD1. Germline trimming cut 0 bases from V and 5 bases from J; bases unmatched to any gene: 10. This CDR3 is built from 16 residues. Germline loops: CDR1 SEHNR, CDR2 FQNEAQ (reference sequence). In DNA, the CDR3 is TGTGCCAGCAGCTTAGCGCTATTGACAGGGTCCAACGAGCAGTACTTC. Translating it yields CASSLALLTGSNEQYF. The variable domain in full, completed from reference TRBV7-9 and TRBJ2-7, reads DTGVSQNPRHKITKRGQNVTFRCDPISEHNRLYWYRQTLGQGPEFLTYFQNEAQLEKSRLLSDRFSAERPKGSFSTLEIQRTEQGDSAMYLCASSLALLTGSNEQYFGPGTRLTVT.

The genes are TRBV19 and TRBJ1-2; TRBD1 agrees at 9 bases. Germline V gene sequence: CDR1 LNHDA, CDR2 SQIVND (reference sequence). Trimming removed 7 bases from V and 5 bases from J; junction bases left unmatched: 20. This CDR3 has 18 residues. The CDR3 region has the DNA TGTGCCAGTACCCCCTCCGGGACAGGGAGGTGGTTGGGGTATGGCTACACCTTC. Its protein is CASTPSGTGRWLGYGYTF.

This chain connects TRBV7-2 to TRBJ1-1; tentative D call: TRBD1 (6 bases). CDR3 length: 15 residues. V lost 1 base and J lost 2, with 11 bases in between. In germline, CDR1 is SGHTA, CDR2 FQGNSA. The CDR3 sequence is CASSLGQATNTEAFF. CDR3 in DNA: TGTGCCAGCAGCTTAGGACAGGCGACCAACACTGAAGCTTTCTTT.

V gene TRBV9 combines with J gene TRBJ1-2; 7 bases map to TRBD1. The CDR3 loop spans 15 amino acids. Looked up from germline, CDR1 is SGDLS and CDR2 is YYNGEE. The trim removed 3 bases at V and 6 bases at J, leaving 11 bases unmatched. DNA of the CDR3: TGTGCCAGCAGCGCCTCAAAGGGGGCGCTTCATGGCTACACCTTC. The encoded protein is CASSASKGALHGYTF. The full variable domain, rest sourced from reference TRBV9 and TRBJ1-2, is DSGVTQTPKHLITATGQRVTLRCSPRSGDLSVYWYQQSLDQGLQFLIQYYNGEERAKGNILERFSAQQFPDLHSELNLSSLELGDSALYFCASSASKGALHGYTFGSGTRLTVV.

The V gene is TRBV5-1, the J gene TRBJ1-2; 10 nucleotides align to TRBD1. CDR1 and CDR2 from the germline V gene are SGHRS and YFSETQ. The CDR3 is 15 amino acids. V shed 5 bases and J 3 bases; nucleotides not matched to a gene: 7. The CDR3 nucleotides are TGCGCCAGCAGGGTACGGGACAGGGGTGACTATGGCTACACCTTC. It yields the protein CASRVRDRGDYGYTF. Looking up the rest from reference TRBV5-1 and TRBJ1-2 gives the full variable domain: KAGVTQTPRYLIKTRGQQVTLSCSPISGHRSVSWYQQTPGQGLQFLFEYFSETQRNKGNFPGRFSGRQFSNSRSEMNVSTLELGDSALYLCASRVRDRGDYGYTFGSGTRLTVV.

This clone was detected once. The chain joins TRBV9 to TRBJ2-2; 7 nucleotides line up with TRBD2. The CDR3 has 15 residues. V shed 0 bases, J shed 5 bases, and the junction held 4 bases outside the gene matches. Germline V gene lookup returns CDR1 SGDLS and CDR2 YYNGEE. CDR3 in amino acids: CASSVEAGPTGELFF. CDR3 bases: TGTGCCAGCAGCGTAGAAGCGGGGCCTACCGGGGAGCTGTTTTTT.

The chain couples TRBV5-1 to TRBJ2-1; TRBD1 might be the D (5 bases). Trimming pared 0 bases from V and 12 bases from J, leaving 13 bases between. CDR1 and CDR2 (germline): SGHRS, YFSETQ. This CDR3 is 13 amino acids long. DNA of the CDR3: TGCGCCAGCAGCTTGGCCAGGGCCGATCGGCAGTTCTTC. It codes for CASSLARADRQFF.

In this sample, this clone turned up once. The chain carries TRBV7-3 and TRBJ2-7, with 7 nucleotides matching TRBD1. This CDR3 region has 16 residues. The trim removed 2 bases at V and 0 bases at J, leaving 7 bases unmatched. Germline V gene lookup returns CDR1 SGHTA and CDR2 FQGTGA. In nucleotides, the CDR3 is TGTGCCAGCAGCTTAGATGGGAGACAGGGCTCCTACGAGCAGTACTTC. As protein: CASSLDGRQGSYEQYF.

The chain links TRBV2 to TRBJ1-6, with 8 bases matching TRBD1. The CDR3 contains 12 residues. The germline CDR1 and CDR2 sequences are SNHLY and FYNNEI. V shed 10 bases, J shed 10 bases, and the junction held 6 bases outside the gene matches. The CDR3 sequence is CATRTGKSPLHF. The CDR3, as DNA: TGTGCCACCAGGACAGGGAAATCACCCCTCCACTTT.

The chain links TRBV28 to TRBJ1-2; D not certain. Germline CDR1 is MDHEN and CDR2 is SYDVKM. Deletions cut 3 bases from V and 6 bases from J, with 14 bases between. This CDR3 region has 14 residues. The CDR3, as DNA: TGTGCCAGCAGTTTGCGGAGGGTTTTGGATGGCTACACCTTC. Encoded protein: CASSLRRVLDGYTF.

The chain has TRBV9 and TRBJ1-1; TRBD1 matches 7 bases. The length of the CDR3 is 16 residues. J lost 0 bases, V lost 0 bases, and 5 bases had no gene match. Germline CDR1 SGDLS, CDR2 YYNGEE. The CDR3, as DNA: TGTGCCAGCAGCGTAGGTCTGAGGGGGCTGAACACTGAAGCTTTCTTT. It specifies CASSVGLRGLNTEAFF.

The chain recombines TRBV6-6 with TRBJ2-7; D possibly corresponds to TRBD1 (6 bases). V dropped 2 bases and J dropped 4 bases, with 9 bases sitting between them. CDR1 is MNHNY and CDR2 is SVGAGI in the germline V gene (reference sequence). The CDR3 runs 13 residues. Here the CDR3 DNA reads TGTGCCAGCAGTTACATCGGACAGTACGAGCAGTACTTC. It is translated as CASSYIGQYEQYF.

V usage is TRBV11-2 and J usage is TRBJ2-1; 9 bases fit TRBD2. CDR1 is SGHAT, CDR2 FQNNGV, per germline. With V trimmed by 5 bases and J by 9 bases, 11 bases remained unmatched. The CDR3 is 15 residues long. In DNA, the CDR3 is TGTGCCAGCAGCCGAGGGGCGGGGGGGAGACTTGAGCAGTTCTTC. It encodes CASSRGAGGRLEQFF. Drawing the rest from reference TRBV11-2 and TRBJ2-1, the complete variable domain is EAGVAQSPRYKIIEKRQSVAFWCNPISGHATLYWYQQILGQGPKLLIQFQNNGVVDDSQLPKDRFSAERLKGVDSTLKIQPAKLEDSAVYLCASSRGAGGRLEQFFGPGTRLTVL.

This clone was found once. This chain links TRBV6-1 with TRBJ2-7; D gene unclear. The CDR3 sequence is 14 residues long. CDR1 is MNHNS and CDR2 is SASEGT in the germline V gene. Deletions cut 1 base from V and 2 bases from J, with 9 bases between. The CDR3 region has the DNA TGTGCCAGCAGTGAAGGACTTATAGCCTACGAGCAGTACTTC. This gives the protein CASSEGLIAYEQYF.